The 9 T cell receptor beta chains reported below all come from one sample, sequenced in a study of T-cell memory formation after mild COVID-19. TCRdb processed the 5' RACE reads anew with MiXCR; each CDR3 protein has one entry. The table includes some 450,000 distinct CDR3 sequences, 20% detected once. The sample consisted of PBMCs or a T cell subset sorted from them (not recorded which). These receptor sequences come from an adult woman who had mild COVID-19 (a few samples of this study predate the infection). Cell type and time point are not known.

The V call is TRBV12-3 or TRBV12-4, the J call TRBJ1-3, with a weak D call TRBD1 (5 bases). V shed 5 bases and J shed 0 bases, with 14 bases lying between them. The CDR3 extends over 16 amino acids. In nucleotides, the CDR3 is TGTGCCAGCAGTCCGGGGACGCCGAGCTCTGGAAACACCATATATTTT. Translating it yields CASSPGTPSSGNTIYF.

This clonotype occurred a few times. The V call is TRBV4-2, the J call TRBJ2-7; 9 nucleotides agree with TRBD2. Germline-derived CDR1 and CDR2 are LGHNA and YNFKEQ. The V and J ends lost 0 bases and 4 bases, in that order; junction bases with no gene match: 4. The CDR3 is 15 residues long. CDR3 residues: CASSQEAGGQYEQYF. The CDR3 bases are TGTGCCAGCAGCCAAGAGGCGGGGGGGCAGTACGAGCAGTACTTC.

This clonotype was detected a few times. The chain combines TRBV5-1 with TRBJ1-4, with D perhaps TRBD1 (6 bases). Germline values: CDR1 SGHRS, CDR2 YFSETQ. The V and J ends lost 4 bases and 4 bases respectively, with 17 bases between them. The length of the CDR3 is 16 residues. The CDR3 loop is CASSRYRTAVNEKLFF. DNA of the CDR3: TGCGCCAGCAGCCGTTATCGGACAGCAGTTAATGAAAAACTGTTTTTT.

The chain joins TRBV5-1 to TRBJ2-6; D may be TRBD1 (6 bases). Trimming removed 3 bases at V and 6 bases at J, with 13 bases between. The CDR3 consists of 15 residues. Germline CDR1 is SGHRS and CDR2 is YFSETQ. The CDR3 DNA reads as TGCGCCAGCAGCTGGGGGCAAATTCAGGCCAACGTCCTGACTTTC. It is translated as CASSWGQIQANVLTF.

This clonotype was found many times. This chain joins TRBV29-1 and TRBJ2-1, with a possible D match to TRBD2 (7 bases). The CDR3 spans 14 residues. Germline lookup yields CDR1 SQVTM and CDR2 ANQGSEA. Trimming stripped 2 bases from V and 7 bases from J, with 15 bases between. The CDR3 DNA is TGCAGCGTTGAACCGGGGGGCGCGAGAAATGAGCAGTTCTTC. This sequence encodes CSVEPGGARNEQFF.

This clonotype was seen more than once but under ten times. This chain links TRBV9 with TRBJ1-1; 7 bases agree with TRBD1. The CDR3 spans 14 residues. CDR1 is SGDLS and CDR2 is YYNGEE in the germline V gene. Trimming took 3 bases from V and 5 from J; bases not matched to a gene: 7. In nucleotides, the CDR3 is TGTGCCAGCAGCGACGGGGACAGCCCGACTGAAGCTTTCTTT. Its translation: CASSDGDSPTEAFF. The full variable domain, with the rest looked up from reference TRBV9 and TRBJ1-1, is DSGVTQTPKHLITATGQRVTLRCSPRSGDLSVYWYQQSLDQGLQFLIQYYNGEERAKGNILERFSAQQFPDLHSELNLSSLELGDSALYFCASSDGDSPTEAFFGQGTRLTVV.

The chain links TRBV6-5 to TRBJ2-1; TRBD2 is a possible D gene (5 bases). Trimming pared 2 bases from V and 7 bases from J, leaving 15 bases between. The CDR3 is 15 residues long. Germline CDR1 MNHEY, CDR2 SVGAGI. CDR3 sequence: CASSYTDIPGNEQFF. The DNA of the CDR3 is TGTGCCAGCAGTTACACGGATATTCCGGGGAATGAGCAGTTCTTC.

The V and J genes are TRBV7-2 and TRBJ2-1; D uncertain. Germline-derived CDR1 and CDR2 are SGHTA and FQGNSA. The CDR3 runs to 15 residues. Trimming left V 4 bases short and J 4 bases short, with 14 bases between. The CDR3 DNA follows: TGTGCCAGCAGCTCCTCAAGCAGTAATTACAATGAGCAGTTCTTC. Residues: CASSSSSSNYNEQFF.

This clonotype was counted between two and nine times. The chain combines TRBV24-1 with TRBJ2-7, with 8 bases fitting TRBD2. CDR1 is KGHDR and CDR2 is SFDVKD in the germline V gene. This CDR3 comprises 16 residues. V shed 2 bases and J 5 bases; nucleotides not matched to a gene: 10. Here the CDR3 reads CATSDSHSGSVHEQYF. In DNA form, the CDR3 reads TGTGCCACCAGTGATTCCCACAGCGGGAGTGTCCACGAGCAGTACTTC.